The 20 T cell receptor beta chains below come from one sample, sequenced in a study of T cell responses to AZD1222 COVID-19 vaccine (dated by TCRdb to the early 2020s). This specimen's time point label, per the study, means: baseline before first vaccination. Library preparation was by the immunoSEQ multiplex PCR assay. TCRdb re-hosts the immuneACCESS table, in-frame sequences only. Its copies lack some clones; in the studies checked, an unresolved V gene accounts for under half of them, and the cause for the rest is not known. The sample table holds fewer than 110,000 clones, of which 90% were seen once. The top ten hold about 5% of the sample. The sequenced sample was peripheral blood, obtained on day 0 of AZD1222 vaccination. The receptors come from an adult in good health.

The V call is TRBV19, the J call TRBJ1-1; perhaps TRBD1 as D (6 bases). This CDR3 is 13 amino acids long. Germline assignment: CDR1 LNHDA and CDR2 SQIVND (reference sequence). The germline V and J ends were trimmed by 5 bases and 0 bases, with 7 bases remaining between them. CDR3 nucleotides: TGTGCCAGTAGTGACAGGATGAACACTGAAGCTTTCTTT. It yields the protein CASSDRMNTEAFF.

This clone was found once. The chain employs TRBV7-8 and TRBJ2-3, with D tentatively TRBD1 (6 bases). Germline-derived CDR1 and CDR2 are SGHVS and FQNEAQ. V lost 2 bases to trimming and J lost 2 bases, with 8 bases between them. CDR3 size: 14 residues. CDR3 in DNA: TGTGCCAGCAGCTTACGGGACACCACAGATACGCAGTATTTT. Translated, it gives CASSLRDTTDTQYF. Drawing the rest from reference TRBV7-8 and TRBJ2-3, the complete variable domain is GAGVSQSPRYKVAKRGQDVALRCDPISGHVSLFWYQQALGQGPEFLTYFQNEAQLDKSGLPSDRFFAERPEGSVSTLKIQRTQQEDSAVYLCASSLRDTTDTQYFGPGTRLTVL.

The CDR3 nucleotides are TGTGCCAGCAGCCCCCGGACAGGGGTGAACACTGAAGCTTTCTTT. Its translation: CASSPRTGVNTEAFF. V is TRBV7-3 and J is TRBJ1-1; 9 bases line up with TRBD1. Germline V lookup: CDR1 SGHTA, CDR2 FQGTGA. The CDR3 has 15 amino acids. The V gene end was trimmed by 5 bases and the J gene end by 0 bases; junction bases not matched to a gene: 4.

This rearrangement joins TRBV10-3 to TRBJ2-3; no firm D call. Germline values: CDR1 ENHRY, CDR2 SYGVKD. Trimming removed 2 bases at V and 1 base at J, with 4 bases between. The CDR3 loop spans 13 amino acids. CDR3 in amino acids: CAISELGTDTQYF. CDR3 DNA: TGTGCCATCAGTGAGCTGGGCACAGATACGCAGTATTTT.

V and J are TRBV18 and TRBJ2-3; weak D call: TRBD2 (6 bases). Germline V gene sequence: CDR1 KGHSH, CDR2 LQKENI. Trimming stripped 3 bases from V and 4 bases from J, with 14 bases between. The CDR3 consists of 15 residues. CDR3 loop: CASSPNQGGSDTQYF. The DNA of the CDR3 is TGTGCCAGCTCACCGAACCAGGGAGGATCAGATACGCAGTATTTT.

The chain has TRBV30 and TRBJ1-1; the match to TRBD1 covers 10 bases. Per germline, CDR1 GTSNPN and CDR2 SVGIG (reference sequence). The CDR3 has 15 residues. The trim removed 3 bases at V and 8 bases at J, leaving 12 bases unmatched. The CDR3 loop is CAWREPDRGTGEAFF. The DNA for the CDR3 is TGTGCCTGGAGGGAACCGGACAGGGGGACGGGGGAAGCTTTCTTT.

This clone came up once. This rearrangement joins TRBV2 to TRBJ1-6, with D uncertain. The ends were cut back, 6 bases at V and 12 bases at J, with 12 bases in the middle. CDR3 length: 12 amino acids. The germline V gene encodes CDR1 SNHLY and CDR2 FYNNEI. This CDR3 reads CASRAPGRPLHF. The CDR3, as DNA: TGTGCCAGCAGGGCCCCAGGTCGACCCCTCCACTTT.

The chain uses TRBV30 and TRBJ1-5; D is ambiguous. Germline CDR1 is GTSNPN and CDR2 is SVGIG (reference sequence). The V end lost 0 bases, the J end lost 0 bases, and 15 bases lay between the germline ends. This CDR3 has 17 residues. CDR3 protein: CAWSVSENGYSNQPQHF. The CDR3 DNA sequence: TGTGCCTGGAGTGTTTCGGAGAACGGGTATAGCAATCAGCCCCAGCATTTT.

This rearrangement joins TRBV7-6 to TRBJ1-6; weak D call: TRBD1 (5 bases). The germline V and J ends were trimmed by 1 base and 6 bases, with 13 bases remaining between them. The CDR3 length is 16 residues. From germline, CDR1 is SGHVS and CDR2 FNYEAQ. The CDR3 region has the DNA TGTGCCAGCAGCTTAGGGGGGGGGAAAACTAATTCACCCCTCCACTTT. It yields the protein CASSLGGGKTNSPLHF.

The chain is built from TRBV4-1 and TRBJ1-3; 7 positions match TRBD1. The CDR3 sequence is 18 residues long. The J segment lost 0 bases and the V segment lost 4 bases, leaving 12 bases of the junction unmatched. Per the germline V gene, CDR1 is MGHRA and CDR2 is YSYEKL. The CDR3 protein is CASSPTGVNSLSGNTIYF. The CDR3 DNA reads TGCGCCAGCAGCCCCACAGGGGTTAACTCTCTCTCTGGAAACACCATATATTTT.

V gene TRBV5-1 combines with J gene TRBJ2-1; 11 bases fit TRBD2. The CDR3 extends over 15 amino acids. The germline V gene has CDR1 SGHRS and CDR2 YFSETQ. The V segment lost 7 bases and the J segment 6 bases; nucleotides outside the gene matches: 9. The CDR3: CASHPLAGGSNEQFF. As DNA, the CDR3 is TGCGCCAGCCATCCGCTAGCGGGGGGAAGCAATGAGCAGTTCTTC. The full variable domain, in which reference TRBV5-1 and TRBJ2-1 provide the parts outside the CDR3, is KAGVTQTPRYLIKTRGQQVTLSCSPISGHRSVSWYQQTPGQGLQFLFEYFSETQRNKGNFPGRFSGRQFSNSRSEMNVSTLELGDSALYLCASHPLAGGSNEQFFGPGTRLTVL.

The V gene is TRBV6-5, the J gene TRBJ1-2; no clear D. The length of the CDR3 is 12 residues. Germline V gene data show CDR1 as MNHEY and CDR2 as SVGAGI. Trimming shortened V by 0 bases and J by 8 bases, and 7 bases separated the two germline ends. CDR3: CASSYSDAGYTF. The CDR3 region has the DNA TGTGCCAGCAGTTACTCGGACGCGGGCTACACCTTC.

The rearrangement joins TRBV7-8 to TRBJ1-5, with 7 bases identical to TRBD1. The V and J ends lost 1 base and 4 bases, in that order; junction bases with no gene match: 7. CDR3 size: 16 residues. From germline, CDR1 is SGHVS and CDR2 FQNEAQ. In nucleotides, the CDR3 is TGTGCCAGCAGCTTAGTGGGGCAGGGGGGAAATCAGCCCCAGCATTTT. Translation: CASSLVGQGGNQPQHF.

The genes are TRBV12-3 or TRBV12-4 and TRBJ1-5; 7 nucleotides line up with TRBD1. This CDR3 is built from 13 residues. The V segment lost 4 bases and the J segment 5 bases; nucleotides outside the gene matches: 2. The DNA of the CDR3 is TGTGCCAGCAGTTCCGACAGGGATCAGCCCCAGCATTTT. Residues: CASSSDRDQPQHF.

V and J are TRBV24-1 and TRBJ1-1; tentatively, D is TRBD1 (6 bases). V was trimmed by 3 bases and J by 7 bases, leaving 8 bases between them. The CDR3 contains 12 residues. Germline CDR1 reads KGHDR; CDR2 reads SFDVKD. The DNA for the CDR3 is TGTGCCACCAGTGATGGAGGGGGTGAAGCTTTCTTT. It encodes CATSDGGGEAFF.

The chain is built from TRBV18 and TRBJ1-4; a weak D match, TRBD1 (5 bases). V shed 4 bases and J shed 0 bases, with 15 bases lying between them. Germline CDR1 reads KGHSH; CDR2 reads LQKENI. The length of the CDR3 is 17 residues. This CDR3 reads CASSRLRGAATNEKLFF. The DNA of the CDR3 is TGTGCCAGCTCACGGCTGAGGGGCGCCGCAACTAATGAAAAACTGTTTTTT.

This chain uses TRBV18 with TRBJ2-2; 7 nucleotides line up with TRBD2. CDR1 is KGHSH, CDR2 LQKENI, per germline. The CDR3 runs 14 residues. Unmatched junction bases numbered 2, after V lost 2 bases and J lost 5 bases. The CDR3 sequence: CASSPRGGTGELFF. The CDR3 DNA reads as TGTGCCAGCTCACCAAGGGGAGGGACCGGGGAGCTGTTTTTT.

Concerning this clone itself: Other DNA sequences in this sample translate to the same CDR3. V gene TRBV5-1 combines with J gene TRBJ1-1; no clear D. V was pared by 4 bases and J by 0 bases, with 13 bases between. CDR3 length equals 15 residues. CDR1 and CDR2 from the germline V gene are SGHRS and YFSETQ. This chain's CDR3 is CASSPREGLNTEAFF. In DNA, the CDR3 is TGCGCCAGCAGCCCGCGGGAGGGTCTGAACACTGAAGCTTTCTTT.

The J gene is TRBJ2-3, the V gene TRBV7-3; 10 positions agree with TRBD2. Trimming removed 5 bases from V and 4 bases from J; junction bases left unmatched: 6. Germline V gene data show CDR1 as SGHTA and CDR2 as FQGTGA. This CDR3 spans 15 amino acids. The CDR3 region is CASSRAGGLADTQYF. CDR3 nucleotides: TGTGCCAGCAGCCGAGCGGGGGGGCTCGCAGATACGCAGTATTTT.

The chain links TRBV6-5 to TRBJ1-1; 9 positions agree with TRBD1. CDR3 size: 15 residues. Germline values: CDR1 MNHEY, CDR2 SVGAGI. Germline trimming cut 1 base from V and 4 bases from J; bases unmatched to any gene: 4. This CDR3 is CASSYWGQGSTEAFF. In DNA form, the CDR3 reads TGTGCCAGCAGTTACTGGGGACAGGGTTCCACTGAAGCTTTCTTT.